The T cell receptor beta chain described here comes from a study of shared clonotypes between healthy human individuals. Regarding the study as a whole: Non-shared clonotypes displayed generation probabilities falling below those of clonotypes present in all four donors.

On this clone itself: The antigen remains unidentified.

The CDR3 runs 14 residues. V lost 5 bases, J lost 4 bases, and 14 bases lay in between. Germline CDR1 reads SEHNR; CDR2 reads FQNEAQ (reference sequence). Each subset's genomic DNA was split evenly across several immunoSEQ plates. In the sorted-subset replicate PCRs, approximately 200 ng DNA, some 30,000 T cell genomes, was used. TCRdb's copy holds only in-frame clones and misses some; the assay was immunoSEQ multiplex PCR. Of 2 million to 2.5 million clones listed, just over 90% are singletons. Sequencing was done on a sample of naive CD4+ T cells from PBMCs. Subset of the sample: CD45RA+ positively selected. The receptor was derived from a young man in good health. Some clones in this sample may be carry-over from other donors' samples. V and J are TRBV7-9 and TRBJ1-1; TRBD1 might be the D (6 bases). The CDR3 coding sequence is TGTGCCAGCAGCCTCCAGGGGCAGGGCACTGAAGCTTTCTTT. Its protein product is CASSLQGQGTEAFF.